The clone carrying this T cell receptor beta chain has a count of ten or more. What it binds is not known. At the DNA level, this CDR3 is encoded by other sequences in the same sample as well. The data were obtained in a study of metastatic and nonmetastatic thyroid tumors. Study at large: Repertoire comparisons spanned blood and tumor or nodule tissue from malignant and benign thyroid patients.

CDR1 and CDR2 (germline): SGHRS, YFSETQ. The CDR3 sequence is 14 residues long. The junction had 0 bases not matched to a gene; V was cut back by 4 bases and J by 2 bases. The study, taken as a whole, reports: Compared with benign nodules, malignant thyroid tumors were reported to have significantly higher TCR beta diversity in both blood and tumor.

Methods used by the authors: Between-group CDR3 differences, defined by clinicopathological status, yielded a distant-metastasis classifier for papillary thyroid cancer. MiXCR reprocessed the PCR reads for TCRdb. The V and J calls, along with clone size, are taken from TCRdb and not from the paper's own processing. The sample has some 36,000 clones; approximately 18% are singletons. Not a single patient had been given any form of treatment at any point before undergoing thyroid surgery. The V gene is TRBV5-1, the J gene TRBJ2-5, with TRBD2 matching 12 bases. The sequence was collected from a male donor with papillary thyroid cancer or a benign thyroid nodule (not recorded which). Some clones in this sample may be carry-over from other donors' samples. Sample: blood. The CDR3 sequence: CASSLAGGQETQYF. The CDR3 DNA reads TGCGCCAGCAGCCTAGCGGGAGGGCAAGAGACCCAGTACTTC.